Listed below are T cell receptor beta chains from one sample, sequenced in a study of T cell responses to AZD1222 COVID-19 vaccine. Sequencing was performed with immunoSEQ multiplex PCR; in TCRdb, only in-frame clones are kept and a portion is missing. The data show more than 150,000 clones, with 80% to 90% seen just once and under 7.5% held by the top ten. Source: peripheral blood, taken on day 0 of AZD1222 vaccination. These TCRs come from an adult in good health. Each CDR3 is given with its conserved first and last residue. A D gene is named only where the DNA matches it firmly. Only part of the rows carry a size: once, few, many, or a class if the clone is expanded.

cdr3_length: 16; d_call: TRBD2; j_call: TRBJ2-5; clone_size: NA; v_call: TRBV5-4; cdr3_nt: TGTGCCAGCAGCTTGGCCTTAGCGGGAGTCGGTGAGACCCAGTACTTC; cdr3_aa: CASSLALAGVGETQYF
cdr3_length: 13; d_call: TRBD1; j_call: TRBJ2-7; clone_size: NA; v_call: TRBV6-6; cdr3_nt: TGTGCCAGCAACCGGGACAGGAGCTACGAGCAGTACTTC; cdr3_aa: CASNRDRSYEQYF
cdr3_length: 13; d_call: NA; j_call: TRBJ1-2; clone_size: NA; v_call: TRBV27; cdr3_nt: TGTGCCAGCAGTTTAGACAGTTTAAGTGGCTACACCTTC; cdr3_aa: CASSLDSLSGYTF
cdr3_length: 14; d_call: NA; j_call: TRBJ2-5; clone_size: NA; v_call: TRBV28; cdr3_nt: TGTGCCAGCAAGGGCAGAAGGTCCCAAGAGACCCAGTACTTC; cdr3_aa: CASKGRRSQETQYF
cdr3_length: 16; d_call: NA; j_call: TRBJ1-4; clone_size: NA; v_call: TRBV19; cdr3_nt: TGTGCCAGTAGTGGCGGTCCAGGCGCAACTAATGAAAAACTGTTTTTT; cdr3_aa: CASSGGPGATNEKLFF
cdr3_length: 17; d_call: NA; j_call: TRBJ1-5; clone_size: NA; v_call: TRBV27; cdr3_nt: TGTGCCAGCAGTTTTGGGGGGCGGTTGGGTAGCAATCAGCCCCAGCATTTT; cdr3_aa: CASSFGGRLGSNQPQHF
cdr3_length: 15; d_call: NA; j_call: TRBJ1-1; clone_size: NA; v_call: TRBV28; cdr3_nt: TGTGCCAGCAGCCTATCACAGGACAGGAACACTGAAGCTTTCTTT; cdr3_aa: CASSLSQDRNTEAFF
cdr3_length: 13; d_call: NA; j_call: TRBJ2-5; clone_size: NA; v_call: TRBV18; cdr3_nt: TGTGCCAGCTCACCTGTTTCCGTTGAGACCCAGTACTTC; cdr3_aa: CASSPVSVETQYF
cdr3_length: 14; d_call: NA; j_call: TRBJ1-5; clone_size: NA; v_call: TRBV19; cdr3_nt: TGTGCCAGTAGCCCTCGTTTGGGCAATCAGCCCCAGCATTTT; cdr3_aa: CASSPRLGNQPQHF
cdr3_length: 16; d_call: NA; j_call: TRBJ1-1; clone_size: NA; v_call: TRBV19; cdr3_nt: TGTGCCAGTAGTATAGACTCGTACACTAAGGTGGCTGAAGCTTTCTTT; cdr3_aa: CASSIDSYTKVAEAFF
cdr3_length: 16; d_call: NA; j_call: TRBJ1-3; clone_size: few; v_call: TRBV7-9; cdr3_nt: TGTGCCAGCAGCTTACGGGGGGCTAGTTTTGGAAACACCATATATTTT; cdr3_aa: CASSLRGASFGNTIYF
cdr3_length: 16; d_call: TRBD2; j_call: TRBJ2-1; clone_size: NA; v_call: TRBV3-1/TRBV3-2; cdr3_nt: TGTGCCAGCAGCAGATATAGCGGGAGCTCCTACAATGAGCAGTTCTTC; cdr3_aa: CASSRYSGSSYNEQFF
cdr3_length: 17; d_call: NA; j_call: TRBJ2-3; clone_size: NA; v_call: TRBV5-1; cdr3_nt: TGCGCCAGCAGCTTGGTCCCCCAGGCCTCATGGGGAGATACGCAGTATTTT; cdr3_aa: CASSLVPQASWGDTQYF
cdr3_length: 14; d_call: NA; j_call: TRBJ1-2; clone_size: NA; v_call: TRBV28; cdr3_nt: TGTGCCAGCAGTTTTGCCGGATCAAGTTTTGGCTACACCTTC; cdr3_aa: CASSFAGSSFGYTF
cdr3_length: 14; d_call: NA; j_call: TRBJ1-2; clone_size: NA; v_call: TRBV5-6; cdr3_nt: TGTGCCAGTATACAGGGACCCCGCAACTATGGCTACACCTTC; cdr3_aa: CASIQGPRNYGYTF
cdr3_length: 13; d_call: NA; j_call: TRBJ2-1; clone_size: NA; v_call: TRBV19; cdr3_nt: TGTGCCAGTAGTGTACAGGGTAGGAATGAGCAGTTCTTC; cdr3_aa: CASSVQGRNEQFF
cdr3_length: 15; d_call: TRBD2; j_call: TRBJ2-1; clone_size: NA; v_call: TRBV6-2/TRBV6-3; cdr3_nt: TGTGCCAGCAGTTACCCCGCTAGCGGGAACAATGAGCAGTTCTTC; cdr3_aa: CASSYPASGNNEQFF
cdr3_length: 15; d_call: NA; j_call: TRBJ2-7; clone_size: NA; v_call: TRBV6-5; cdr3_nt: TGTGCCAGCAGTCGTGACCGATGGAGCTCCTACGAGCAGTACTTC; cdr3_aa: CASSRDRWSSYEQYF
cdr3_length: 14; d_call: TRBD1; j_call: TRBJ2-7; clone_size: NA; v_call: TRBV5-1; cdr3_nt: TGCGCCAGCAGCCGGGACAGGGGGACGGACGAGCAGTACTTC; cdr3_aa: CASSRDRGTDEQYF
cdr3_length: 17; d_call: TRBD1; j_call: TRBJ1-2; clone_size: NA; v_call: TRBV5-1; cdr3_nt: TGCGCCAGCAGCTTGGCCGAAGGGACAGGGAAAGGGTATGGCTACACCTTC; cdr3_aa: CASSLAEGTGKGYGYTF
cdr3_length: 14; d_call: TRBD1; j_call: TRBJ1-5; clone_size: NA; v_call: TRBV28; cdr3_nt: TGTGCCAGCATCCCAGGGGGCAGCGGGCAGCCCCAGCATTTT; cdr3_aa: CASIPGGSGQPQHF
cdr3_length: 14; d_call: NA; j_call: TRBJ1-2; clone_size: NA; v_call: TRBV14; cdr3_nt: TGTGCCAGCAGCCAAGAAAGGAGGGACTATGGCTACACCTTC; cdr3_aa: CASSQERRDYGYTF
cdr3_length: 14; d_call: TRBD1; j_call: TRBJ1-2; clone_size: NA; v_call: TRBV24-1; cdr3_nt: TGTGCCACCAGTGACACAGGGGAGGGCTATGGCTACACCTTC; cdr3_aa: CATSDTGEGYGYTF
cdr3_length: 14; d_call: NA; j_call: TRBJ2-7; clone_size: NA; v_call: TRBV30; cdr3_nt: TGTGCCTGGAGTGTACTGTGGGGGGCTTACGAGCAGTACTTC; cdr3_aa: CAWSVLWGAYEQYF